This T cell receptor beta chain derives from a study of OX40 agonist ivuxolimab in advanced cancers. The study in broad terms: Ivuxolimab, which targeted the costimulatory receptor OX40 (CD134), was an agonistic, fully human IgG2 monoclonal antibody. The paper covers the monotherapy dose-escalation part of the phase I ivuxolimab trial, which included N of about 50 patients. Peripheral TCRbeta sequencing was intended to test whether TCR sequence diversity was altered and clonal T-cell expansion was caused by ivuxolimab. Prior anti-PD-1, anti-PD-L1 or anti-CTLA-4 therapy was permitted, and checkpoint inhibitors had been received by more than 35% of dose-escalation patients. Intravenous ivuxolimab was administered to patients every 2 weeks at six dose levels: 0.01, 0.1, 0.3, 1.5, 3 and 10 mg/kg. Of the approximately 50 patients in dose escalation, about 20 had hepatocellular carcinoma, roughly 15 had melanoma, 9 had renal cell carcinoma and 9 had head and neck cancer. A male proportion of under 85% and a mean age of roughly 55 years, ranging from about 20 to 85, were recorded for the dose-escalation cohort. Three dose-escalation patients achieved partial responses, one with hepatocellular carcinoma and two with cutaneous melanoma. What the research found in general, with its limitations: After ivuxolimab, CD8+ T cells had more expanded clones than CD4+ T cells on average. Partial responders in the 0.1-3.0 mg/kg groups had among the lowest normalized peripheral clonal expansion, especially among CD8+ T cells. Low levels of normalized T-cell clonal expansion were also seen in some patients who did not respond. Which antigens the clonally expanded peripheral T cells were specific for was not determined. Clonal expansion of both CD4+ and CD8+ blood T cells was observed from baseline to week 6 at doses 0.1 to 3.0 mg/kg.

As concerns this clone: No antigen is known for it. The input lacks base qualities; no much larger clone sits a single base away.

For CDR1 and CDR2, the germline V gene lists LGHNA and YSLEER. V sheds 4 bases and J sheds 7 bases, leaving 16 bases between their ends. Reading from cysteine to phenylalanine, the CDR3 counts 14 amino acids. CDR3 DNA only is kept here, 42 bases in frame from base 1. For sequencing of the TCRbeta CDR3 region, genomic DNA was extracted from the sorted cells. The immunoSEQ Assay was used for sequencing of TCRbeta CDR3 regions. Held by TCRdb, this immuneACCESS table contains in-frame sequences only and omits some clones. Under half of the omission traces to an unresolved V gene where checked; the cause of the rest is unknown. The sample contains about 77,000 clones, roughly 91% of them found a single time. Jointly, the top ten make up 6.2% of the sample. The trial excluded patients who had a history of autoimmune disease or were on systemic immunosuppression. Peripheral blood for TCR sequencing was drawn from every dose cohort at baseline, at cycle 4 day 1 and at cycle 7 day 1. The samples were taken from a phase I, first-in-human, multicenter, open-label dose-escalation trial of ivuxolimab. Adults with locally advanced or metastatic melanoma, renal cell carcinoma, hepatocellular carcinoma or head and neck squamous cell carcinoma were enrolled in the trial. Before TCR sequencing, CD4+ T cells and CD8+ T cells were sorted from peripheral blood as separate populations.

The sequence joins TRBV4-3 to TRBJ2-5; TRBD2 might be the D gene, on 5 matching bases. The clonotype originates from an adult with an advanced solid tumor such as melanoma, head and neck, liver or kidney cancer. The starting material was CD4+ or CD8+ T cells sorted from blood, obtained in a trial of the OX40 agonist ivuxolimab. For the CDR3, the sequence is CASSRGLQTGTQYF. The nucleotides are TGCGCCAGCAGCCGAGGACTCCAAACGGGGACCCAGTACTTC.